These 13 T cell receptor beta chains originate from one sample sequenced in a study of T cell responses to AZD1222 COVID-19 vaccine. Using immunoSEQ multiplex PCR, the repertoire was profiled, and TCRdb retains in-frame clones only, with some absent. The sample has roughly 180,000 clones; around 90% are singletons. Sequenced material: peripheral blood, taken 28 days after the second AZD1222 dose. These TCRs come from an adult who received the AZD1222 COVID-19 vaccine.

Details on this clone: The junction differs from germline at one of its ends, possibly a read error. This rearrangement joins TRBV6-5 to TRBJ1-2; unclear D gene. The CDR3 contains 15 residues. The V gene's germline CDR1 is MNHEY and CDR2 SVGAGI. CDR3: CASRTRSVTMVAWVF. The CDR3 DNA follows: TGTGCCAGCAGGACGAGGTCCGTAACTATGGTGGCGTGGGTCTTC.

The chain combines TRBV11-1 with TRBJ1-2; D is unresolved. Per the germline V gene, CDR1 is SGHAT and CDR2 is FQDESV (reference sequence). V was trimmed by 2 bases and J by 4 bases, leaving 14 bases between them. This CDR3 comprises 15 residues. The CDR3 DNA sequence: TGTGCCAGCAGCTTAAAGGGTGCAGGCGGCTATGGCTACACCTTC. Protein: CASSLKGAGGYGYTF.

The chain joins TRBV28 to TRBJ2-7; 8 nucleotides line up with TRBD2. CDR1 is MDHEN and CDR2 is SYDVKM in the germline V gene. V trimming: 8 bases; J trimming: 5 bases; junction bases outside the gene matches: 2. The CDR3 contains 11 residues. The CDR3 DNA reads as TGTGCCAGCCGAGCGGGAGACGAGCAGTACTTC. Translation gives CASRAGDEQYF.

The J gene is TRBJ2-1, the V gene TRBV6-1, with 7 bases aligning to TRBD1. The length of the CDR3 is 16 residues. Germline loops: CDR1 MNHNS, CDR2 SASEGT. V was clipped by 2 bases and J by 2 bases; unmatched bases: 6. The CDR3 coding sequence is TGTGCCAGCAGTGAATTCACAGGGGTCCCCTACAATGAGCAGTTCTTC. Translating it yields CASSEFTGVPYNEQFF.

The DNA for the CDR3 is TGTGCCAGCAGAGGGGGAAGCAGGTACGAGCAGTACTTC. This translates into CASRGGSRYEQYF. This chain connects TRBV6-5 to TRBJ2-7, with D perhaps matching TRBD1 (6 bases). V dropped 6 bases and J dropped 4 bases, with 13 bases sitting between them. The V gene's germline CDR1 is MNHEY and CDR2 SVGAGI. There are 13 residues in the CDR3.

The chain employs TRBV28 and TRBJ2-3; 10 bases match TRBD2. In germline, CDR1 is MDHEN, CDR2 SYDVKM. With 8 bases clipped from V and 2 bases from J, the junction kept 7 bases outside the gene matches. CDR3 length equals 15 residues. The CDR3 reads CASYPLAGNTDTQYF. DNA of the CDR3: TGTGCCAGCTACCCACTAGCGGGAAACACAGATACGCAGTATTTT.

This chain uses TRBV5-6 with TRBJ1-1, with D hard to call. This CDR3 region has 14 residues. V lost 1 base and J lost 7, with 14 bases in between. CDR1 and CDR2 (germline): SGHDT, YYEEEE. This chain's CDR3 is CASSLWVGDIEAFF. As DNA, the CDR3 is TGTGCCAGCAGCTTGTGGGTGGGAGACATTGAAGCTTTCTTT.

V usage is TRBV28 and J usage is TRBJ1-4; 9 nucleotides agree with TRBD1. V shed 3 bases and J 8 bases; nucleotides not matched to a gene: 7. Germline V gives CDR1 MDHEN, CDR2 SYDVKM. CDR3 length: 15 amino acids. The chain's CDR3 is CASSFPGQGGEKLFF. DNA for the CDR3: TGTGCCAGCAGTTTCCCGGGACAGGGAGGCGAAAAACTGTTTTTT.

The chain links TRBV18 to TRBJ1-1, with D perhaps matching TRBD1 (6 bases). The germline gives CDR1 KGHSH, CDR2 LQKENI. The CDR3 contains 12 residues. Trimming shortened V by 3 bases and J by 6 bases, and 8 bases separated the two germline ends. The CDR3: CASSPRGPEAFF. CDR3 coding DNA: TGTGCCAGCTCACCCAGGGGCCCTGAAGCTTTCTTT. Supplemented by reference TRBV18 and TRBJ1-1, the full variable domain reads NAGVMQNPRHLVRRRGQEARLRCSPMKGHSHVYWYRQLPEEGLKFMVYLQKENIIDESGMPKERFSAEFPKEGPSILRIQQVVRGDSAAYFCASSPRGPEAFFGQGTRLTVV.

The chain joins TRBV7-2 to TRBJ2-5; 11 nucleotides align to TRBD2. CDR1 and CDR2 from the germline V gene are SGHTA and FQGNSA. J lost 3 bases, V lost 5 bases, and 5 bases had no gene match. This CDR3 has 15 amino acids. CDR3 region: CASSVSGGAKETQYF. CDR3 coding DNA: TGTGCCAGCAGCGTTAGCGGGGGGGCTAAAGAGACCCAGTACTTC.

The J gene is TRBJ2-1, the V gene TRBV7-2; D might be TRBD2 (6 bases). The CDR3 contains 13 residues. V lost 6 bases, J lost 3 bases, and 9 bases lay in between. Germline CDR1 and CDR2: SGHTA and FQGNSA. The CDR3 nucleotides read TGTGCCAGCAGGCCGGGACTCTACAATGAGCAGTTCTTC. Its translation: CASRPGLYNEQFF.

The chain recombines TRBV6-5 with TRBJ2-5, with TRBD2 identical over 7 bases. The germline V gene has CDR1 MNHEY and CDR2 SVGAGI. This CDR3 region has 14 residues. V lost 2 bases and J lost 2; bases outside the gene matches: 2. CDR3 sequence (DNA): TGTGCCAGCAGTTACGGGGGGGAACAAGAGACCCAGTACTTC. This sequence encodes CASSYGGEQETQYF.

This rearrangement joins TRBV19 to TRBJ2-3; D is undetermined. The V end was cut by 6 bases, the J end by 6 bases, with 16 bases between. From germline, CDR1 is LNHDA and CDR2 SQIVND (reference sequence). This CDR3 spans 14 amino acids. The CDR3 is CASSLAPLLDTQYF. CDR3 DNA sequence: TGTGCCAGTAGCCTTGCCCCTCTGTTGGATACGCAGTATTTT.